The 24 T cell receptor beta chains in this list originate from one sample, sequenced in a study of blood T cell repertoires in COVID-19. Clones were read by immunoSEQ multiplex PCR, and TCRdb kept only the in-frame ones, dropping some. This table has under 200,000 clones, about 80% appearing once. Source material: peripheral blood. The receptors stem from a human donor in a cohort sampled during active COVID-19.

The rearrangement joins TRBV7-3 to TRBJ1-1; a weak D match, TRBD1 (5 bases). The germline CDR1 and CDR2 sequences are SGHTA and FQGTGA. This CDR3 is built from 13 residues. Trimming removed 5 bases at V and 5 bases at J, with 12 bases between. DNA for the CDR3: TGTGCCAGCAGCCCTCGGGGGGAAACTGAAGCTTTCTTT. Amino acid sequence: CASSPRGETEAFF. Variable domain in full (rest from reference TRBV7-3 and TRBJ1-1): GAGVSQTPSNKVTEKGKYVELRCDPISGHTALYWYRQSLGQGPEFLIYFQGTGAADDSGLPNDRFFAVRPEGSVSTLKIQRTERGDSAVYLCASSPRGETEAFFGQGTRLTVV.

This clone occurred a few times. This chain joins TRBV10-1 and TRBJ2-3, with D tentatively TRBD1 (6 bases). The CDR3 runs 16 residues. The germline V gene encodes CDR1 WNHNN and CDR2 SYGVQD (reference sequence). V shed 2 bases and J shed 1 base, with 13 bases lying between them. CDR3 residues: CASSEAGARGTDTQYF. In nucleotides, the CDR3 is TGCGCCAGCAGTGAGGCAGGGGCGAGGGGCACAGATACGCAGTATTTT.

In this sample, this clone turned up a few times. V gene TRBV7-9 combines with J gene TRBJ1-2; 12 bases are a match to TRBD1. CDR1 is SEHNR, CDR2 FQNEAQ, per germline (reference sequence). The CDR3 covers 18 residues. With V trimmed by 0 bases and J by 4 bases, 9 bases remained unmatched. The CDR3 nucleotides are TGTGCCAGCAGCTTAGCGCGGGACAGGGGGCCAGGGAGCTATGGCTACACCTTC. Protein: CASSLARDRGPGSYGYTF.

The gene calls are TRBV12-3 or TRBV12-4 and TRBJ2-7; TRBD2 might be the D (5 bases). CDR3 length: 13 residues. Between the trimmed V and J ends, which lost 6 bases and 4 bases, there was a span of 13 bases. The DNA of the CDR3 is TGTGCCAGCAGCCCAGGAGCGGCTTACGAGCAGTACTTC. Translation: CASSPGAAYEQYF.

This rearrangement joins TRBV11-3 to TRBJ2-6, with TRBD1 identical over 7 bases. The junction had 4 bases not matched to a gene; V was cut back by 5 bases and J by 0 bases. Germline V lookup: CDR1 SGHNT, CDR2 YENEEA. The CDR3 runs 16 residues. The CDR3 loop reads CASSPGQTSGANVLTF. The CDR3 region has the DNA TGTGCCAGCAGCCCGGGACAGACCTCTGGGGCCAACGTCCTGACTTTC.

This chain links TRBV12-3 or TRBV12-4 with TRBJ1-4, with a weak D call TRBD1 (5 bases). This CDR3 comprises 13 residues. V was clipped by 6 bases and J by 7 bases, with 12 bases between them. The CDR3 bases are TGTGCCAGCAGCCAACAGGTTGGTGAAAAACTGTTTTTT. Translated, it gives CASSQQVGEKLFF.

The rearrangement uses TRBV6-2 or TRBV6-3 and TRBJ1-5; TRBD1 is a possible D gene (5 bases). CDR1 is MNHEY, CDR2 SVGEGT, per germline. CDR3 length equals 18 residues. The germline V and J ends were trimmed by 0 bases and 7 bases, with 22 bases remaining between them. In DNA form, the CDR3 reads TGTGCCAGCAGTTACTCCAGGTCTGGCAGGGATGTTGGCCAGCCCCAGCATTTT. Protein: CASSYSRSGRDVGQPQHF.

J is TRBJ1-2 and V is TRBV29-1; possible D gene TRBD1, 6 bases. The CDR3 runs to 12 residues. Trimming stripped 5 bases from V and 9 bases from J, with 16 bases between. Germline V lookup: CDR1 SQVTM, CDR2 ANQGSEA. The CDR3 DNA reads TGCAGCGTTCCCGACAGGTTAGGTAGCTACACCTTC. Encoded protein: CSVPDRLGSYTF.

Concerning this clone itself: This specimen includes other DNA sequences encoding the same CDR3. This chain uses TRBV19 with TRBJ2-7; 10 bases are shared with TRBD1. The V gene's germline CDR1 is LNHDA and CDR2 SQIVND (reference sequence). V was pared by 5 bases and J by 3 bases, with 7 bases of the junction left unmatched. This CDR3 comprises 15 residues. The CDR3 nucleotides are TGTGCCAGTAGTTCTGGCCGGGACAGGGGCTACGAGCAGTACTTC. Translated, it gives CASSSGRDRGYEQYF.

This clone was observed a handful of times. This rearrangement joins TRBV6-5 to TRBJ1-4; possible D gene TRBD1, 5 bases. The CDR3 sequence is 15 residues long. V was shortened by 5 bases and J by 2 bases, with 12 bases between the two germline ends. The germline CDR1 and CDR2 sequences are MNHEY and SVGAGI. CDR3 sequence: CASSSQGQTNEKLFF. The CDR3 nucleotides are TGTGCCAGCAGTAGCCAGGGCCAGACTAATGAAAAACTGTTTTTT.

The chain combines TRBV14 with TRBJ2-7, with TRBD2 as a possible D gene (6 bases). Germline V gene lookup returns CDR1 SGHDN and CDR2 FVKESK. This CDR3 comprises 14 residues. Trimming shortened V by 3 bases and J by 2 bases, and 11 bases separated the two germline ends. CDR3 DNA: TGTGCCAGCAGCCACGGGACTTCTACCTACGAGCAGTACTTC. Protein product: CASSHGTSTYEQYF.

This chain connects TRBV9 to TRBJ2-1; the match to TRBD1 covers 8 bases. Germline loops: CDR1 SGDLS, CDR2 YYNGEE. The V gene end was trimmed by 0 bases and the J gene end by 8 bases; junction bases not matched to a gene: 7. The CDR3 length is 15 residues. CDR3 DNA: TGTGCCAGCAGCGTAGTAGGACAGGGTGTAGATGAGCAGTTCTTC. It encodes CASSVVGQGVDEQFF.

The chain is built from TRBV28 and TRBJ2-5, with 12 bases aligning to TRBD2. After removal of 2 bases from V and 5 bases from J, the junction contained 9 bases not matched to a gene. Germline V lookup: CDR1 MDHEN, CDR2 SYDVKM. The CDR3 contains 17 residues. The DNA for the CDR3 is TGTGCCAGCAGTTTAAGACTAGCGGGAGTCCGGGGGGAGACCCAGTACTTC. It codes for CASSLRLAGVRGETQYF. The full variable domain, in which reference TRBV28 and TRBJ2-5 provide the parts outside the CDR3, is DVKVTQSSRYLVKRTGEKVFLECVQDMDHENMFWYRQDPGLGLRLIYFSYDVKMKEKGDIPEGYSVSREKKERFSLILESASTNQTSMYLCASSLRLAGVRGETQYFGPGTRLLVL.

The genes are TRBV29-1 and TRBJ2-1; D uncertain. The CDR3 runs to 14 residues. CDR1 is SQVTM, CDR2 ANQGSEA, per germline. Deletions cut 5 bases from V and 2 bases from J, with 13 bases between. CDR3 loop: CSVPPGSTYNEQFF. The CDR3, as DNA: TGCAGCGTTCCGCCCGGGTCTACCTACAATGAGCAGTTCTTC.

This chain joins TRBV10-3 and TRBJ2-7; D is perhaps TRBD2 (6 bases). The CDR3 extends over 14 amino acids. Per germline, CDR1 ENHRY and CDR2 SYGVKD. The V gene lost 5 bases and the J gene lost 3 bases, with 14 bases spanning the gap. The CDR3 DNA reads as TGTGCCATCAGTATGACGTGGGGGGACTACGAGCAGTACTTC. It encodes CAISMTWGDYEQYF.

The V and J genes are TRBV6-6 and TRBJ2-1, with TRBD1 matching 7 bases. V trimming: 5 bases; J trimming: 9 bases; junction bases outside the gene matches: 10. The CDR3 loop spans 14 amino acids. CDR1 is MNHNY and CDR2 is SVGAGI in the germline V gene (reference sequence). The CDR3, as DNA: TGTGCCAGCAGTCCCGAGGGGGCGTCTGGTGAGCAGTTCTTC. Amino acids: CASSPEGASGEQFF.

This clone turned up a few times. The chain joins TRBV7-6 to TRBJ1-2, with D perhaps matching TRBD1 (5 bases). V was clipped by 3 bases and J by 4 bases, with 9 bases between them. Germline assignment: CDR1 SGHVS and CDR2 FNYEAQ. The CDR3 contains 13 residues. The CDR3 loop reads CASSFQGGYGYTF. As DNA, the CDR3 is TGTGCCAGCAGCTTCCAGGGCGGCTATGGCTACACCTTC.

The CDR3 DNA sequence: TGTGCCGTAAGGACTAGTACCCACGAGCAGTACTTC. Protein sequence: CAVRTSTHEQYF. This chain connects TRBV6-5 to TRBJ2-7; 7 positions match TRBD2. Losses at the gene ends were 11 bases for V and 5 bases for J; bases not matched to a gene: 9. From germline, CDR1 is MNHEY and CDR2 SVGAGI. The length of the CDR3 is 12 residues.

The V gene is TRBV7-8, the J gene TRBJ2-1; 12 bases are shared with TRBD1. Looked up from germline, CDR1 is SGHVS and CDR2 is FQNEAQ. CDR3 size: 20 residues. The ends lost 3 bases at V and 0 bases at J; junction bases unmatched: 12. The CDR3 nucleotides are TGTGCCAGCAGCTTGGGACAGGGGGCCATACGAAGGGCCTCCTACAATGAGCAGTTCTTC. Translating gives CASSLGQGAIRRASYNEQFF.

The J gene is TRBJ2-7, the V gene TRBV10-2, with TRBD1 identical over 9 bases. This CDR3 is 15 amino acids long. J gave up 4 bases and V 3 bases, and 7 bases lay outside the gene matches. Germline V lookup: CDR1 WSHSY, CDR2 SAAADI. CDR3 region: CASSDDRGFLYEQYF. The CDR3 coding sequence is TGCGCCAGCAGTGATGACAGGGGGTTTTTGTACGAGCAGTACTTC.

The rearrangement links TRBV6-2 or TRBV6-3 to TRBJ2-7; a possible D gene is TRBD1 (6 bases). From germline, CDR1 is MNHEY and CDR2 SVGEGT. CDR3 size: 14 residues. Trimming shortened V by 6 bases and J by 2 bases, and 14 bases separated the two germline ends. CDR3 sequence reads: CASSPGRGAYEQYF. CDR3 in DNA: TGTGCCAGCAGCCCCGGCAGGGGAGCCTACGAGCAGTACTTC.

This chain connects TRBV19 to TRBJ2-5; 8 bases map to TRBD1. The germline gives CDR1 LNHDA, CDR2 SQIVND (reference sequence). The V gene end was trimmed by 1 base and the J gene end by 5 bases; junction bases not matched to a gene: 9. The CDR3 has 16 amino acids. The CDR3 sequence: CASSIAPDRVGETQYF. CDR3 in DNA: TGTGCCAGTAGTATAGCCCCGGACAGGGTAGGGGAGACCCAGTACTTC.

The J gene is TRBJ2-5, the V gene TRBV4-3; D may be TRBD2 (7 bases). There are 15 residues in the CDR3. Germline-derived CDR1 and CDR2 are LGHNA and YSLEER. V was cut by 2 bases and J by 4 bases, with 14 bases left in between. CDR3: CASSQRKGGGETQYF. In DNA form, the CDR3 reads TGCGCCAGCAGCCAAAGGAAGGGGGGGGGAGAGACCCAGTACTTC.

This clone was recorded once. The chain recombines TRBV10-1 with TRBJ2-1, with 7 bases identical to TRBD1. V lost 10 bases to trimming and J lost 6 bases; unmatched junction nucleotides: 9. The CDR3 runs to 13 residues. Germline loops: CDR1 WNHNN, CDR2 SYGVQD (reference sequence). CDR3 DNA: TGCGCCACCAACAGGGGCATCGGCAATGAGCAGTTCTTC. It is translated as CATNRGIGNEQFF.